The rows below give T cell receptor beta chains drawn from one sample of a study of T-cell memory formation after mild COVID-19. TCRdb re-derived calls from the 5' RACE reads in MiXCR, one entry per CDR3 protein. The sample holds about 240,000 distinct CDR3 sequences, approximately 9% seen once. The sample taken for sequencing was PBMCs or a T cell subset sorted from them (not recorded which). The receptors shown here come from a man between 18 and 29 years old who had mild COVID-19 (a few samples of this study predate the infection). Cell type and time point are not known. The CDR3 runs from the conserved cysteine through the conserved F or W.

v_gene	j_gene	CDR3aa
TRBV5-1	TRBJ1-1	CASADNQGNTEAFF
TRBV3-1	TRBJ2-5	CASSLGLARDVHF
TRBV7-3	TRBJ2-5	CASGRDSYGTQYF
TRBV7-3	TRBJ2-5	CASSLLGGGSPGRETQYF
TRBV6-2/TRBV6-3	TRBJ2-3	CASSYAPWGKDITDTQYF
TRBV7-8	TRBJ2-1	CASSLAHLVLVGDEQFF
TRBV24-1	TRBJ1-1	CATSDLGYLRGGTEAFF
TRBV29-1	TRBJ2-3	CSVDILAGSTDTQYF
TRBV4-3	TRBJ1-4	CASSAQGGDEKLFF
TRBV4-1	TRBJ1-1	CASSQDVRTGYNEAFF
TRBV12-3/TRBV12-4	TRBJ2-5	CASSLGGLQETQYF
TRBV20-1	TRBJ1-2	CSAAPGQHYGYTF
TRBV18	TRBJ1-1	CASSPGTGRPEAFF
TRBV20-1	TRBJ2-1	CSAGTSDSEQFF
TRBV5-1	TRBJ1-4	CASSLLQGAGEKLFF
TRBV7-9	TRBJ2-1	CASSLGGGAWDEQFF
TRBV12-3/TRBV12-4	TRBJ1-1	CASSKWGGRRAEAFF
TRBV5-1	TRBJ2-2	CASSLRLAGASFAGELFF
TRBV7-3	TRBJ2-2	CASSWGLVNTGELFF